This TCR beta chain comes out of a study of cytomegalovirus exposure and HLA in healthy donors. Whole-study findings and limits: In vitro testing confirmed three CMV-associated chains as specific for CMV antigens.

TCRdb's copy holds only in-frame clones and misses some; the assay was immunoSEQ multiplex PCR. The table records under 250,000 clones, around nine tenths of them present only once. Germline CDR1 and CDR2: LNHDA and SQIVND (reference sequence). The length of the CDR3 is 16 residues. Trimming shortened V by 3 bases and J by 0 bases, and 12 bases separated the two germline ends. As concerns this clone: Its antigen remains unknown.

The clonotype comes from a woman aged 18-29 years in good health and CMV-seropositive. V gene TRBV19 combines with J gene TRBJ1-5; no definite D call. Sequencing used PBMCs. CDR3 DNA sequence: TGTGCCAGTAGTATCAAGAGGCGGAATAGCAATCAGCCCCAGCATTTT. Protein: CASSIKRRNSNQPQHF.